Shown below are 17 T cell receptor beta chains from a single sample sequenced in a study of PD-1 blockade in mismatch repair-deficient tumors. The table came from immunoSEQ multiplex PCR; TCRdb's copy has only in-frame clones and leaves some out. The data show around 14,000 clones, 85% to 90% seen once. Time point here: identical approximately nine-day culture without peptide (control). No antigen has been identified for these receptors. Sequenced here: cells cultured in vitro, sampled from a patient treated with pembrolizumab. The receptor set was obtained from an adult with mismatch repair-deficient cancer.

CDR3 sequence reads: CASSESSGRNQPQHF. The CDR3 DNA reads as TGTGCCAGCAGTGAATCTTCGGGTAGAAATCAGCCCCAGCATTTT. V usage is TRBV2 and J usage is TRBJ1-5, with D uncertain. Trimming took off 2 bases at V and 4 bases at J, with 12 bases between the two ends. CDR1 and CDR2 (germline): SNHLY, FYNNEI. The CDR3 covers 15 residues.

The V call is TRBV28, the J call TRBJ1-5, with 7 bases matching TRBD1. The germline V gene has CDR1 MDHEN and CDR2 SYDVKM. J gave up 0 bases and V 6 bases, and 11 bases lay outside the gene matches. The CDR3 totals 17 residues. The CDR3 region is CASSIGQAPYSNQPQHF. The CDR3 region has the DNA TGTGCCAGCAGCATCGGACAGGCCCCCTATAGCAATCAGCCCCAGCATTTT. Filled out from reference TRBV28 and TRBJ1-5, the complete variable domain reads DVKVTQSSRYLVKRTGEKVFLECVQDMDHENMFWYRQDPGLGLRLIYFSYDVKMKEKGDIPEGYSVSREKKERFSLILESASTNQTSMYLCASSIGQAPYSNQPQHFGDGTRLSIL.

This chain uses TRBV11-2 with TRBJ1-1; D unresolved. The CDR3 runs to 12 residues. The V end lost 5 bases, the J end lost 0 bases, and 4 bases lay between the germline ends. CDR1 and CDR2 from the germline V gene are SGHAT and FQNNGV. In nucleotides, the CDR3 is TGTGCCAGCAGCGCATTGAACACTGAAGCTTTCTTT. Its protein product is CASSALNTEAFF.

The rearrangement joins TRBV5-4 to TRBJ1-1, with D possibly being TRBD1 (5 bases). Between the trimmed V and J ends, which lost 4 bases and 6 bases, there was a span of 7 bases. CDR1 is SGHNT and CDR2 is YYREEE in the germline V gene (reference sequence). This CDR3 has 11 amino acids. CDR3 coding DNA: TGTGCCAGCAGCAGGGGCCCTGAAGCTTTCTTT. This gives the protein CASSRGPEAFF.

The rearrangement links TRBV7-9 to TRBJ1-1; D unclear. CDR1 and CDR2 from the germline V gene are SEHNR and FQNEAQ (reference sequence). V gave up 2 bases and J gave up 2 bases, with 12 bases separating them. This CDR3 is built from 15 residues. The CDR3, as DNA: TGTGCCAGCAGCTTACAGTCAGGCAGCAACACTGAAGCTTTCTTT. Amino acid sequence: CASSLQSGSNTEAFF.

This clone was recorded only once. The CDR3 is CASSLNSEYQLWSGYGYTF. In nucleotides, the CDR3 is TGTGCCAGCAGCTTGAACTCAGAGTACCAACTATGGTCCGGCTATGGCTACACCTTC. The chain is built from TRBV5-4 and TRBJ1-2; D gene uncertain. There are 19 residues in the CDR3. Germline CDR1 SGHNT, CDR2 YYREEE (reference sequence). V was clipped by 1 base and J by 4 bases, with 26 bases between them.

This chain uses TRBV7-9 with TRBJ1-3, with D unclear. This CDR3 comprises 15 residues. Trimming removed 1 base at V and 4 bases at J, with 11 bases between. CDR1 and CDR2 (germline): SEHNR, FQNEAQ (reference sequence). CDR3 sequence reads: CASSLESGYGNTIYF. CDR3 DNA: TGTGCCAGCAGCTTAGAGTCGGGGTACGGAAACACCATATATTTT.

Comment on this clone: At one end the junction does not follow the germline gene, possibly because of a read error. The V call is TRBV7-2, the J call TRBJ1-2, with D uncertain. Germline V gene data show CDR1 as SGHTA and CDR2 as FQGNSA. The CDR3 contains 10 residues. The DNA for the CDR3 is TGTGCCAGCAGCTTAGGGCGGGTCAGCTTC. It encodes CASSLGRVSF.

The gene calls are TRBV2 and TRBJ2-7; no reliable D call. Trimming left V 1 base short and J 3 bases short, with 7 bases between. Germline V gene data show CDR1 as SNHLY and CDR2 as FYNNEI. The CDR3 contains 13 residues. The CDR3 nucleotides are TGTGCCAGCAGTGAAGTACTGCGCTACGAGCAGTACTTC. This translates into CASSEVLRYEQYF.

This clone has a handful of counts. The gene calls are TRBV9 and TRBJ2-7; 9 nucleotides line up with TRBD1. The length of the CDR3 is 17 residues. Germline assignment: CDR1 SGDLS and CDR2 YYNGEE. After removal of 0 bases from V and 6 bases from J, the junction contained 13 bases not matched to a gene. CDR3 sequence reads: CASSVAGRDREYCEQYF. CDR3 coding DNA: TGTGCCAGCAGCGTAGCGGGCCGGGACAGGGAATACTGCGAGCAGTACTTC.

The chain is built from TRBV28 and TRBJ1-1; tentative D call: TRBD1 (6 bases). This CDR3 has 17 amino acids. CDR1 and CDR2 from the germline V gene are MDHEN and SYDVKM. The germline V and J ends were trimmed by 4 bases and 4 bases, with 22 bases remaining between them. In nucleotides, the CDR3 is TGTGCCAGCAGTTCATATGGGGGGCCACATATGGGCACTGAAGCTTTCTTT. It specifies CASSSYGGPHMGTEAFF. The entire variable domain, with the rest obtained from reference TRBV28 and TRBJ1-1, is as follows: DVKVTQSSRYLVKRTGEKVFLECVQDMDHENMFWYRQDPGLGLRLIYFSYDVKMKEKGDIPEGYSVSREKKERFSLILESASTNQTSMYLCASSSYGGPHMGTEAFFGQGTRLTVV.

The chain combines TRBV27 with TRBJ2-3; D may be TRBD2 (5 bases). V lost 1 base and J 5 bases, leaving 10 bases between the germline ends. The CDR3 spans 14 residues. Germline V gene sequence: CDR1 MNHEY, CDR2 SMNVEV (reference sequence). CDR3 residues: CASSLYRGRDTQYF. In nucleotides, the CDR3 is TGTGCCAGCAGTTTATACCGGGGAAGAGATACGCAGTATTTT.

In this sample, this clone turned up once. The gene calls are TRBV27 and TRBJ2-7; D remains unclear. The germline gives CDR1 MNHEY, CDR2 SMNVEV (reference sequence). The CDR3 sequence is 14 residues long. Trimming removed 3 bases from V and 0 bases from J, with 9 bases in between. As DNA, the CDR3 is TGTGCCAGCAGTTTTTTAGGCCCCTCCTACGAGCAGTACTTC. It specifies CASSFLGPSYEQYF.

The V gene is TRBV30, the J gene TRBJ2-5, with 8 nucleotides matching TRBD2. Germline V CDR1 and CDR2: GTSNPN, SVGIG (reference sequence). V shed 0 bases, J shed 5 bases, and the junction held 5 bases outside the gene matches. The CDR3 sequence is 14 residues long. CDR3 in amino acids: CAWSVTGGPETQYF. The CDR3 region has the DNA TGTGCCTGGAGTGTAACGGGAGGGCCTGAGACCCAGTACTTC.

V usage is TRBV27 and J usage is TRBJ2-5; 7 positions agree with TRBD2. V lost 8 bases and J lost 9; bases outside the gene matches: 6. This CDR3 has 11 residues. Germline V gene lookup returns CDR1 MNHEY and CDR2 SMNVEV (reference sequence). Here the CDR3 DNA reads TGTGCCAGCGTTGGCCGGGGGGCCCAGTACTTC. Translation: CASVGRGAQYF.

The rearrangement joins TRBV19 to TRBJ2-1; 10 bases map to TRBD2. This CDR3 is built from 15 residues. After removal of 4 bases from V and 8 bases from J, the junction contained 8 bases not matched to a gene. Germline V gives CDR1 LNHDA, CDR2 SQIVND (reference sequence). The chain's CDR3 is CASSNRLAGTDEQFF. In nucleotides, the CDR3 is TGTGCCAGTAGTAACAGACTAGCGGGCACGGATGAGCAGTTCTTC.

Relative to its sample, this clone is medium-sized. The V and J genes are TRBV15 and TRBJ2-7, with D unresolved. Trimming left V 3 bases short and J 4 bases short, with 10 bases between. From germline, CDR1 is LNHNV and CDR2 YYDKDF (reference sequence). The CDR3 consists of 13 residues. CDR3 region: CATSSIVRYEQYF. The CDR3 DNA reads TGTGCCACCAGCAGTATAGTAAGATACGAGCAGTACTTC.